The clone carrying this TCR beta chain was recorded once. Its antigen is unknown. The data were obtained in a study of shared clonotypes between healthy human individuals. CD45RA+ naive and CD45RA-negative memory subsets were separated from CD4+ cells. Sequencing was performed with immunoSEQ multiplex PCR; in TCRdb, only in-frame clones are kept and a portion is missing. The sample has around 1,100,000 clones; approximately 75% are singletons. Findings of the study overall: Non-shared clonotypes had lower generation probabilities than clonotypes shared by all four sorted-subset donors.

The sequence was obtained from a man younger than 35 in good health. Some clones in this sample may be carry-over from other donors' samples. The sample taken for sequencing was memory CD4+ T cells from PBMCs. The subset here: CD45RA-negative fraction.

CDR3 DNA: TGTGCCAGATTTGTAGCGCTCGAGGCAGATACGCAGTATTTT. Protein product: CARFVALEADTQYF. V usage is TRBV6-5 and J usage is TRBJ2-3; D is perhaps TRBD2 (5 bases). There are 14 residues in the CDR3. The ends were cut back, 9 bases at V and 4 bases at J, with 17 bases in the middle. Germline V gene sequence: CDR1 MNHEY, CDR2 SVGAGI.